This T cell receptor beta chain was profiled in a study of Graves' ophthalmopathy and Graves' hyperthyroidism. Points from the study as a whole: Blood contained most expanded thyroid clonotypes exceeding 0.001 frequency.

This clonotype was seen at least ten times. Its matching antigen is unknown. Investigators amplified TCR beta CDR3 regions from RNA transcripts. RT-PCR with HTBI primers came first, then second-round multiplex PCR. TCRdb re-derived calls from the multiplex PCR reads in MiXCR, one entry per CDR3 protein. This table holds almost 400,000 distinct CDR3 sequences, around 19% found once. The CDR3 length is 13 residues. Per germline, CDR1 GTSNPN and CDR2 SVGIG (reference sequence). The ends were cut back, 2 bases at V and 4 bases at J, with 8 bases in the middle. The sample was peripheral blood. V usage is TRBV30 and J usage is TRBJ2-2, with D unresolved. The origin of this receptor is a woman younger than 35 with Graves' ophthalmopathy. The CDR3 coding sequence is TGTGCCTGGAGTTATAGGGCCACCGGGGAGCTGTTTTTT. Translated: CAWSYRATGELFF.